This entry concerns a single TCR beta chain. Its target is unknown. V lost 0 bases, J lost 10 bases, and 10 bases lay in between. In germline, CDR1 is KGHSH, CDR2 LQKENI. The CDR3 consists of 14 residues. This sample is part of a study of identical twins. Notes on the study in general: Models underestimated how often monozygotic twins shared out-of-frame TCR alpha. Abundant beta clonotypes from cord blood bore fewer insertions; memory repertoires lacked this pattern.

Via MiXCR, TCRdb re-called the 5' RACE reads, giving one row per CDR3 protein. The table has some 560,000 distinct CDR3 sequences, 7.5% to 10% seen once. The same sample was also used in a study of yellow fever vaccine responses in identical twins.

This receptor was identified in a woman aged 18-29 years in good health. The chain combines TRBV18 with TRBJ1-6; no definite D call. The specimen was PBMCs. The CDR3 nucleotides are TGTGCCAGCTCACCACCGATAGTCGGCTCACCCCTCCACTTT. It encodes CASSPPIVGSPLHF.